The entry below describes one T cell receptor (beta chain). This sample is part of a study of blood T cells in healthy people across ages. Germline loops: CDR1 MGHRA, CDR2 YSYEKL. Trimming shortened V by 2 bases and J by 3 bases, and 12 bases separated the two germline ends. This CDR3 is 15 amino acids long. The use of a sample-barcoded 5' primer and a J-beta primer mix characterized a second PCR of about 7 to 12 cycles. MiXCR was run by TCRdb on the 5' RACE reads, yielding one entry per CDR3 protein. The sample lists roughly 800,000 distinct CDR3 sequences, just under 25% occurring once. A further study also used this sample, focusing on T cells of mothers and their children.

The source material was blood. The chain has TRBV4-1 and TRBJ2-3; D is possibly TRBD2 (5 bases). The receptor was derived from a boy aged 5 to 17 in good health. CDR3 loop: CASSQIGLITDTQYF. CDR3 in DNA: TGCGCCAGCAGCCAAATCGGACTCATAACAGATACGCAGTATTTT.